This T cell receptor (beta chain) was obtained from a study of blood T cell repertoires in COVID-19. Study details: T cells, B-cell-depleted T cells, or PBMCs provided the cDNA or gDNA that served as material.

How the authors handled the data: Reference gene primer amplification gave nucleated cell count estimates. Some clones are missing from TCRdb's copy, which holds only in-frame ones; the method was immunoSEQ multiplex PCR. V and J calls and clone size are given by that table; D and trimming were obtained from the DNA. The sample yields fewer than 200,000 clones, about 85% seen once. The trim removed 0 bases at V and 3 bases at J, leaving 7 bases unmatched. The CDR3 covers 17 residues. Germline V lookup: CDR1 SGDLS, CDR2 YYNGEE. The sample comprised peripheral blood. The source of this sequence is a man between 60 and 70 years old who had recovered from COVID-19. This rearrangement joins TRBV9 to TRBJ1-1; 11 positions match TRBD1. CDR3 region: CASSVARGQGDDTEAFF. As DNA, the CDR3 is TGTGCCAGCAGCGTAGCTAGGGGACAGGGGGACGACACTGAAGCTTTCTTT.